This TCR beta chain stems from a study of blood T cell repertoires in COVID-19 (dated by TCRdb to 2020 to 2022). Concerning the study at large: The collaborator samples originated in the United States, Italy and Spain and spanned the acute and convalescent phases of COVID-19. The prospective study material was composed of cDNA or gDNA derived from T cells, B-cell-depleted T cells, or PBMCs. The dataset comprised deeply sampled blood TCRbeta repertoires from subjects exposed to, actively infected with, or recovered from COVID-19. The repertoires were released in a freely available public database intended as a resource for research on the immune response to SARS-CoV-2. The samples were drawn from the first 160 participants of the ongoing ImmuneRACE study and from 1,200 or so subjects provided by 6 global collaborators. Sample metadata almost always included a de-identified subject ID, COVID-19 status, age in years and sex. HLA class I and class II types, where available, came from metadata supplied by the sample provider rather than from assay-based typing.

This clone was seen once. Its antigen target is currently unknown. It has no much larger one-base neighbor in the sample; base qualities were not kept. The immunoSEQ Assay, a bias-controlled multiplex PCR, was used to amplify TCRbeta CDR3 regions from genomic DNA. The original pipeline was this. Nucleated cell counts per sample were estimated from amplification of reference gene primers within the assay. To quantify the absolute abundance of each unique TCRbeta CDR3 rearrangement, sequence reads were collapsed and filtered. For each sample, productive Simpson clonality was calculated as the square root of Simpson's diversity index over productive rearrangements. The table was pulled from immuneACCESS by TCRdb, which kept in-frame rearrangements only. Such tables lose some clones; where checked, under half of the loss comes from unresolved V genes, and the rest has no known cause. V, J and clone size are taken as reported in that table, and D and trimming were inferred from the DNA itself. The sample table shows about 220,000 clones, and roughly 85% are seen once. In total, the top ten clones hold about 2.7% of the sample.

Ends trimmed: V by 5 bases, J by 2 bases; bases unmatched to a gene: 3. The germline V gene (reference sequence) provides CDR1 MNHEY and CDR2 SMNVEV. Reading from cysteine to phenylalanine, the CDR3 counts 15 amino acids. CDR3 DNA only is kept here, 45 bases in frame from base 1. Collaborating institutions collected whole blood in K2EDTA tubes following their own protocols. For TCRbeta analysis, collaborators shipped samples as frozen whole blood, isolated PBMCs, or DNA extracted from either of those sample types. On the study overall, not on this receptor specifically: Clinical and demographic metadata were provided uncurated, with the amount varying by source and participant.

The rearranged chain carries TRBV27 and TRBJ1-5; the junction holds 10 bases that match TRBD1. The sequence was obtained from a woman between 40 and 55 years old with active or convalescent COVID-19. What was sequenced was peripheral blood. The CDR3 amino acid sequence is: CASSMGTGGNQPQHF. The DNA sequence follows: TGTGCCAGCAGTATGGGGACAGGGGGCAATCAGCCCCAGCATTTT.